The present entry profiles one T cell receptor (beta chain) with its context. Its antigen remains unidentified. Trimming stripped 3 bases from V and 0 bases from J, with 6 bases between. Germline V gene sequence: CDR1 MNHEY, CDR2 SMNVEV (reference sequence). This CDR3 comprises 13 residues. These data belong to a study of T cell responses to AZD1222 COVID-19 vaccine. Across the study: Second doses were pooled across both intervals (about 4 or about 12 weeks). General study points: Within unmutated variant regions lay the reported targets of nearly half of spike-specific TCRs.

Using immunoSEQ multiplex PCR, the repertoire was profiled, and TCRdb retains in-frame clones only, with some absent. Of tens of thousands of clones in the sample, around three quarters were seen once. The V gene is TRBV27, the J gene TRBJ2-7; tentatively, D is TRBD2 (6 bases). This TCR derives from an adult in good health. The sequences come from peripheral blood, collected on day 0 of AZD1222 vaccination. CDR3 protein: CASSLGGSYEQYF. CDR3 coding DNA: TGTGCCAGCAGTTTGGGGGGCTCCTACGAGCAGTACTTC.